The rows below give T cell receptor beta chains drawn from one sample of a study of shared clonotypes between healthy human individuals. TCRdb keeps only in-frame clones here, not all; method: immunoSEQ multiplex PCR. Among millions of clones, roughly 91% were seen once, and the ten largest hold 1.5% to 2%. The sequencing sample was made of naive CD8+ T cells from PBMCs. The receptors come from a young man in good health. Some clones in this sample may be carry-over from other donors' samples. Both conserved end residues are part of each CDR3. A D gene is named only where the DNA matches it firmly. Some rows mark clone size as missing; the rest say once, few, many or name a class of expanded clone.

TGTGCCAGCAGCCCTACTGACTTCTACAATGAGCAGTTCTTC	CASSPTDFYNEQFF	TRBV7-8	NA	NA	TRBJ2-1
TGTGCCAGCAGCGCCGACAGGGGGTTCTACGAGCAGTACTTC	CASSADRGFYEQYF	TRBV5-4	TRBD1	NA	TRBJ2-7
TGTGCCAGCAGCCCAACCGGGACTAGCATCCATGAGCAGTTCTTC	CASSPTGTSIHEQFF	TRBV7-2	TRBD2	NA	TRBJ2-1
TGTGCCAGCAGCACTCCCGGGACAGGGGAGTGGTACGAGCAGTACTTC	CASSTPGTGEWYEQYF	TRBV7-9	TRBD1	once	TRBJ2-7
TGCAGCGTTGGGCAGGGGGTCGAGCAGTACTTC	CSVGQGVEQYF	TRBV29-1	TRBD1	NA	TRBJ2-7
TGCGCCAGCAGCTTGGCCAGCGGGAGTTTTGTCAATGAGCAGTTCTTC	CASSLASGSFVNEQFF	TRBV5-1	TRBD2	NA	TRBJ2-1
TGTGCCAGCAGCGTCAACAGGGTAGGGGAGCAGTACTTC	CASSVNRVGEQYF	TRBV9	NA	NA	TRBJ2-7
TGTGCCAGCAGTTTAGAATCAGGGCCCACCGGGGAGCTGTTTTTT	CASSLESGPTGELFF	TRBV27	NA	NA	TRBJ2-2
TGTGCCAGCAGTGTCGGCCCCGGCCTCTCCTACGAGCAGTACTTC	CASSVGPGLSYEQYF	TRBV2	NA	few	TRBJ2-7
TGTGCCAGCAGCTTGGCCGGGAAAATCTACGAGCAGTACTTC	CASSLAGKIYEQYF	TRBV5-6	NA	NA	TRBJ2-7
TGCGCCAGCAGCCTTAGACAGGGAGCGGAGACCCAGTACTTC	CASSLRQGAETQYF	TRBV4-1	TRBD1	NA	TRBJ2-5
TGTGCCAGCAGTACTTTGACGACAGGGGGTTTCTACGAGCAGTACTTC	CASSTLTTGGFYEQYF	TRBV27	TRBD1	NA	TRBJ2-7
TGTGCCAGCAGCTTAAAGGTATCAGATACGCAGTATTTT	CASSLKVSDTQYF	TRBV7-9	NA	NA	TRBJ2-3
TGTGCCACCAGTAGAGAAGGCGGGAGCTCCTACGAGCAGTACTTC	CATSREGGSSYEQYF	TRBV15	TRBD2	NA	TRBJ2-7
TGTGCCTGGATGACAGGGACCTACGGAAACACCATATATTTT	CAWMTGTYGNTIYF	TRBV30	TRBD1	NA	TRBJ1-3
TGTGCCAGCAGGGAGGGAGGACAGGCGTGGGATGGCTACACCTTC	CASREGGQAWDGYTF	TRBV2	TRBD1	NA	TRBJ1-2
TGCGCCAGCAGTATCGGGACAGGAGCCGGCAATCAGCCCCAGCATTTT	CASSIGTGAGNQPQHF	TRBV4-3	TRBD1	NA	TRBJ1-5
TGTGCCAGCAGTTTTTACAGGAGTGGATCCTACGAGCAGTACTTC	CASSFYRSGSYEQYF	TRBV28	NA	NA	TRBJ2-7
TGTGCCAGCAGGACGGTTAGTGGGCAGGGGCCAAGGCCCGGGGAGCTGTTTTTT	CASRTVSGQGPRPGELFF	TRBV11-2	NA	NA	TRBJ2-2
TGTGCCAGCAGCTTCCCGGGGACAGGGAGGGCGAACACTGAAGCTTTCTTT	CASSFPGTGRANTEAFF	TRBV7-8	TRBD1	NA	TRBJ1-1
TGCGCCAGCAGCCCTACTAGCGGCACCTACGAGCAGTACTTC	CASSPTSGTYEQYF	TRBV4-3	TRBD2	NA	TRBJ2-7
TGTGCCAGCACCGTCCTACAGGGCTCTGGGGCCAACGTCCTGACTTTC	CASTVLQGSGANVLTF	TRBV5-4	NA	NA	TRBJ2-6
TGTGCCAGCAGCTTACCCGGCCAGAACAAAGGACCCCACCCAACTACGCAGTATTTT	CASSLPGQNKGPHPTTQYF	TRBV7-9	NA	NA	TRBJ2-3
TGTGCCAGCAGTCCAGGGACAGCGGTGAACACTGAAGCTTTCTTT	CASSPGTAVNTEAFF	TRBV27	TRBD1	NA	TRBJ1-1
TGTGCCAGCAGCCCACGGACAGGGGAGCCCTACAATGAGCAGTTCTTC	CASSPRTGEPYNEQFF	TRBV7-9	TRBD1	NA	TRBJ2-1
TGTGCCAGCAGCCAAGGTTCCGGGGCAGCCTCCTACAATGAGCAGTTCTTC	CASSQGSGAASYNEQFF	TRBV4-2	NA	NA	TRBJ2-1
TGTGCCAGCAGTTACAGTCGCGGGAACCATGAGCAGTTCTTC	CASSYSRGNHEQFF	TRBV7-6	NA	NA	TRBJ2-1
TGTGCCAGCAGTTTCGGGACAGGTCGCGAGCAGTACTTC	CASSFGTGREQYF	TRBV28	TRBD1	NA	TRBJ2-7
TGTGCCAGCACCGAGGGGGTCCGGTATGGCTACACCTTC	CASTEGVRYGYTF	TRBV19	NA	NA	TRBJ1-2
TGTGCCAGCAGTGAGGAGGGTTGGGGGGACACGAACACTGAAGCTTTCTTT	CASSEEGWGDTNTEAFF	TRBV2	NA	NA	TRBJ1-1
TGTGCCAGCATCATAGGACAGGATAATAATGAAAAACTGTTTTTT	CASIIGQDNNEKLFF	TRBV2	TRBD1	NA	TRBJ1-4
TGTGCCAGCAGCGTACCCGGGGGCGCTGGGGCCAACGTCCTGACTTTC	CASSVPGGAGANVLTF	TRBV9	NA	NA	TRBJ2-6
TGTGCCAGCAGCAAAGGGGGGCGCAATGAGCAGTTCTTC	CASSKGGRNEQFF	TRBV21-1	NA	few	TRBJ2-1